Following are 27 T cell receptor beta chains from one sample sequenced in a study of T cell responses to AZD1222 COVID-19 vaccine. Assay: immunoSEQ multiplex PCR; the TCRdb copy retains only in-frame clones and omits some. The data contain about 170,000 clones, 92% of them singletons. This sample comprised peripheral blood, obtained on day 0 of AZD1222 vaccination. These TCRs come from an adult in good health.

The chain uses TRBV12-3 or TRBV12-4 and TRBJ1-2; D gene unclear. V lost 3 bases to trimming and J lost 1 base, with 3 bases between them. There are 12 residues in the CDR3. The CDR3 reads CASSFINYGYTF. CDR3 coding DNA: TGTGCCAGCAGTTTTATTAACTATGGCTACACCTTC.

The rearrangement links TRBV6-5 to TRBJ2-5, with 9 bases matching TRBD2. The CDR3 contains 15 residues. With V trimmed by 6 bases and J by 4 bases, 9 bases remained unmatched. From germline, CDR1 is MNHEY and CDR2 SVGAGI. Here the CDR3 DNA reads TGTGCCAGCAGCCCAGCGGGAGGTGTGAGAGAGACCCAGTACTTC. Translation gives CASSPAGGVRETQYF.

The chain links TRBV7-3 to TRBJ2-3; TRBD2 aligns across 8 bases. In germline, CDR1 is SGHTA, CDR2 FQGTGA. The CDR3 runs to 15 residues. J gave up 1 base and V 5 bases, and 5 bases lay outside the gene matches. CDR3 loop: CASSTTSGRTDTQYF. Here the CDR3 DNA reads TGTGCCAGCAGCACCACTAGCGGACGCACAGATACGCAGTATTTT.

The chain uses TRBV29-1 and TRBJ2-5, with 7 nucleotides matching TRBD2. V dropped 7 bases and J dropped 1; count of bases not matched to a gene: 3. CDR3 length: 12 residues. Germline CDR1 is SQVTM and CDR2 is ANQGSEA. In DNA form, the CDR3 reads TGCAGCGGGCGGGAGCCCCAAGAGACCCAGTACTTC. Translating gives CSGREPQETQYF.

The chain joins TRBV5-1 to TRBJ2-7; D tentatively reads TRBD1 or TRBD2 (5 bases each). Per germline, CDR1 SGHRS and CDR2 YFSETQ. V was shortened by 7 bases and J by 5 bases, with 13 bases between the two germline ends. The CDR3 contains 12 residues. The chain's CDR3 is CASAPGPNEQYF. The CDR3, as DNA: TGCGCCAGCGCACCGGGACCCAACGAGCAGTACTTC.

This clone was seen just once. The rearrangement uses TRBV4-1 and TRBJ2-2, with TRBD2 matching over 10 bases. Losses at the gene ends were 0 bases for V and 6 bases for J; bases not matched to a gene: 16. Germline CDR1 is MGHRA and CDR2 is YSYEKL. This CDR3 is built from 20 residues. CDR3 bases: TGCGCCAGCAGCCAAGATCAGTGGCCTAGCGGGAGTGAAGTTGCCGGGGAGCTGTTTTTT. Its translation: CASSQDQWPSGSEVAGELFF.

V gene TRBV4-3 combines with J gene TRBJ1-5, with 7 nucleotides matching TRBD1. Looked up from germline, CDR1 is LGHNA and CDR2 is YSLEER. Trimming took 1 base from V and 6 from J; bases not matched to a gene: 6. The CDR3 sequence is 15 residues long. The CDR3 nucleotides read TGCGCCAGCAGCCAAGTCCGACAGGGAAGTCAGCCCCAGCATTTT. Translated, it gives CASSQVRQGSQPQHF.

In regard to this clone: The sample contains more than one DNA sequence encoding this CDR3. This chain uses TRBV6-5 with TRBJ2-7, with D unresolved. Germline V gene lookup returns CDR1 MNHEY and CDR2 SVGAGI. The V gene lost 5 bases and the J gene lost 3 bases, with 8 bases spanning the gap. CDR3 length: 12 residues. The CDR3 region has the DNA TGTGCCAGCAGTCTCACGGGCTACGAGCAGTACTTC. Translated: CASSLTGYEQYF.

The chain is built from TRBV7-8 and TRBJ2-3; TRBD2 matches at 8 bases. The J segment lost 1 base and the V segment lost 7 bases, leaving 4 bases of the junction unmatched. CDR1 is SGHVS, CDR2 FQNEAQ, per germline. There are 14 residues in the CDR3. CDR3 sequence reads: CASTQTSGTDTQYF. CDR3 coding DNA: TGTGCCAGCACCCAGACTAGCGGCACAGATACGCAGTATTTT.

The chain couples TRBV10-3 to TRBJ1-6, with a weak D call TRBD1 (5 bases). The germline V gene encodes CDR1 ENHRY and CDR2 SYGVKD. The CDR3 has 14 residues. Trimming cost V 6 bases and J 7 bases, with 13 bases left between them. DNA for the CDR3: TGTGCCATCAGGGGGGGGTTTAGCAATTCACCCCTCCACTTT. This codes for CAIRGGFSNSPLHF.

The CDR3 sequence is CASSQGGPGNTIYF. The CDR3 region has the DNA TGCGCCAGCAGCCAAGGGGGGCCCGGAAACACCATATATTTT. V and J are TRBV4-1 and TRBJ1-3, with a possible D match to TRBD1 (6 bases). CDR1 and CDR2 from the germline V gene are MGHRA and YSYEKL. This CDR3 comprises 14 residues. The V end was cut by 1 base, the J end by 4 bases, with 8 bases between.

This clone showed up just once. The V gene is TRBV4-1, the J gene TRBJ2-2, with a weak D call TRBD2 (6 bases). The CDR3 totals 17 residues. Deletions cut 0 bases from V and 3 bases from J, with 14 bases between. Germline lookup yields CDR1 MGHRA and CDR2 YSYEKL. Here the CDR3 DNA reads TGCGCCAGCAGCCAAGACGGGCGGGGTAGTGACACCGGGGAGCTGTTTTTT. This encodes CASSQDGRGSDTGELFF.

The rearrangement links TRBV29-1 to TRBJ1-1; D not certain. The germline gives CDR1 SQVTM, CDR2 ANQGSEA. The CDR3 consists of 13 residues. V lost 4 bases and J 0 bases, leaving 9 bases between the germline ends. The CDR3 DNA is TGCAGCGTTGGGCGGAACATGAACACTGAAGCTTTCTTT. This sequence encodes CSVGRNMNTEAFF.

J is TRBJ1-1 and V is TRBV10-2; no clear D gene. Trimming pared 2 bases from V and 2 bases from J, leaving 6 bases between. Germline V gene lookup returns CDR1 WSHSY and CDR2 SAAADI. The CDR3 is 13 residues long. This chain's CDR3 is CASSENSNTEAFF. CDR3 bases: TGCGCCAGCAGTGAGAACAGTAACACTGAAGCTTTCTTT.

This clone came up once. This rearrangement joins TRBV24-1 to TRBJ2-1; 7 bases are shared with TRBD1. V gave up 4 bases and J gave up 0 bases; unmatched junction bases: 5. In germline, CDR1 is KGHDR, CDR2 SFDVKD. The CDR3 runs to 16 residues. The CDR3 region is CATSETGASSYNEQFF. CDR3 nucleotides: TGTGCCACCAGTGAAACAGGGGCGAGCTCCTACAATGAGCAGTTCTTC.

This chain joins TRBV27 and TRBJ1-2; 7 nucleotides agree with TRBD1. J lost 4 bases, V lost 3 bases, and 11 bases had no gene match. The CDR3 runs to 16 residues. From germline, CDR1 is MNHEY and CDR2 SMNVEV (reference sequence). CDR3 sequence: CASSFSGQAPSYGYTF. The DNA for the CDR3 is TGTGCCAGCAGTTTCTCAGGACAGGCCCCCTCCTATGGCTACACCTTC.

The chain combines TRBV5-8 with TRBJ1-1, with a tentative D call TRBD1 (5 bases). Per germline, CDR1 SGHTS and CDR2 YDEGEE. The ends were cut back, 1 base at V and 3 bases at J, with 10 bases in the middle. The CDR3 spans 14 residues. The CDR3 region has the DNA TGTGCCAGCAGCTTGTATGGGGGGGACACTGAAGCTTTCTTT. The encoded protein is CASSLYGGDTEAFF.

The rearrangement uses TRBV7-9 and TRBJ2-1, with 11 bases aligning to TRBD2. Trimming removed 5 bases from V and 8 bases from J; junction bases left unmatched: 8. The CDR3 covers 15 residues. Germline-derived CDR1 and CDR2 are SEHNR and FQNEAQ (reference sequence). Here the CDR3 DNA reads TGTGCCAGCAGCGCGGGACTAGCGGAGGACGATGAGCAGTTCTTC. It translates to CASSAGLAEDDEQFF.

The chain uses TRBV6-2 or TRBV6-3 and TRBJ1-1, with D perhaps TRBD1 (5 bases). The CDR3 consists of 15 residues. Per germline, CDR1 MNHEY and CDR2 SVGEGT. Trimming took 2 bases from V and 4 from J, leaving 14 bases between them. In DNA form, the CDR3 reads TGTGCCAGCAGTTACGTCGACAGTCGGACCACTGAAGCTTTCTTT. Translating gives CASSYVDSRTTEAFF.

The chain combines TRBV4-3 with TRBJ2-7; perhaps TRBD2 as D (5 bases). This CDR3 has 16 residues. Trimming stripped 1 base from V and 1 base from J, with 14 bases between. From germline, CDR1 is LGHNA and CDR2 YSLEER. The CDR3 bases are TGCGCCAGCAGCCAAGCATCGGGGTCAAGTTCCTACGAGCAGTACTTC. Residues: CASSQASGSSSYEQYF.

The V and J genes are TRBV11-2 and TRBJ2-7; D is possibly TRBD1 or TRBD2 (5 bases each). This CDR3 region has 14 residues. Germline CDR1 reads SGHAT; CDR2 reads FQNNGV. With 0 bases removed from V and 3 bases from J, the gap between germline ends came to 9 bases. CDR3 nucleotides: TGTGCCAGCAGCTTAGAGAGGGGAATCTACGAGCAGTACTTC. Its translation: CASSLERGIYEQYF.

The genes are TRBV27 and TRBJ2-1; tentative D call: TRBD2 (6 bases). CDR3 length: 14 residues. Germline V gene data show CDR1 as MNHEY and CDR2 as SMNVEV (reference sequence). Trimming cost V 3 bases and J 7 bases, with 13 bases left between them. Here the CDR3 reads CASSFGDLMNEQFF. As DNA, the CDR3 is TGTGCCAGCAGTTTCGGGGACTTAATGAATGAGCAGTTCTTC.

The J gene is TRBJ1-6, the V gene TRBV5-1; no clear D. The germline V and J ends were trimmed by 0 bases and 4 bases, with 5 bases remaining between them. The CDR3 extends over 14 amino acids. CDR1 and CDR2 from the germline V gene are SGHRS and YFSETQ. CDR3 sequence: CASSLGQYNSPLHF. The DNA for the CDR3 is TGCGCCAGCAGCTTGGGTCAGTATAATTCACCCCTCCACTTT.

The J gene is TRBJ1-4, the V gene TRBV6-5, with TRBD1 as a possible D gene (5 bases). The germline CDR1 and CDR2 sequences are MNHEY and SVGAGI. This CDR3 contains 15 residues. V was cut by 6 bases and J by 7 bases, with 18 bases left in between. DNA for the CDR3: TGTGCCAGCAGAGCACCGGGACCCCAGGGTGAAAAACTGTTTTTT. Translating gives CASRAPGPQGEKLFF.

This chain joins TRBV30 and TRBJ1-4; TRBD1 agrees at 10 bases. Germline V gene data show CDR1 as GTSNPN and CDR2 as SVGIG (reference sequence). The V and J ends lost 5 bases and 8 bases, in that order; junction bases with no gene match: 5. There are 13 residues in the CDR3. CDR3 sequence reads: CAWRTGGSEKLFF. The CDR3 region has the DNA TGTGCCTGGCGGACAGGGGGTAGCGAAAAACTGTTTTTT.

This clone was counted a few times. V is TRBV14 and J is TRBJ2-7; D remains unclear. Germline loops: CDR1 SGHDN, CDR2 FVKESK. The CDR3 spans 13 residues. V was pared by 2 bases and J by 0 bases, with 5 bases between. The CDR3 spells CASSQQSSYEQYF. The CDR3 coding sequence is TGTGCCAGCAGCCAACAGAGCTCCTACGAGCAGTACTTC.

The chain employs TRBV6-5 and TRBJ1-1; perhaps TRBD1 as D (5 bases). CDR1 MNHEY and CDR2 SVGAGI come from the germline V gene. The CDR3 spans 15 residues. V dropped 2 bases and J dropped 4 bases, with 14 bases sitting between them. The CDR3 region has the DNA TGTGCCAGCAGTTACCAAGGAGCCGGGGGCACTGAAGCTTTCTTT. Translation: CASSYQGAGGTEAFF.